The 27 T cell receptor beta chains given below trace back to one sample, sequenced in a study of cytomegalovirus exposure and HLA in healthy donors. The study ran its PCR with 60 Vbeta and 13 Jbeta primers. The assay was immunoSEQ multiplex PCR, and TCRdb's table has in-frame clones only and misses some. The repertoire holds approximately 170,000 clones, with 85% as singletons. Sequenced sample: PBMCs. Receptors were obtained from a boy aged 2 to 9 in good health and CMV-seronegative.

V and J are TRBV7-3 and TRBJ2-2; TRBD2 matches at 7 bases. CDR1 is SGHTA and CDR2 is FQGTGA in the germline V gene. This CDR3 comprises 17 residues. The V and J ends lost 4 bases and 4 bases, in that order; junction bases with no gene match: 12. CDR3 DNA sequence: TGTGCCAGCAGCTCGCGCAGGGAGGGCTCGGGCACCGGGGAGCTGTTTTTT. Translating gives CASSSRREGSGTGELFF. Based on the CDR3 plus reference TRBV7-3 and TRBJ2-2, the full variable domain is GAGVSQTPSNKVTEKGKYVELRCDPISGHTALYWYRQSLGQGPEFLIYFQGTGAADDSGLPNDRFFAVRPEGSVSTLKIQRTERGDSAVYLCASSSRREGSGTGELFFGEGSRLTVL.

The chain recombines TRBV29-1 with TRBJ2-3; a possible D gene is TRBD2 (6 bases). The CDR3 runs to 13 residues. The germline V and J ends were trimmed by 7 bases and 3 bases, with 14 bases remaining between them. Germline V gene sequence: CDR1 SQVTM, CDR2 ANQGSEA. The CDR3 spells CSDVRDWTDTQYF. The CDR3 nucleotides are TGCAGCGACGTGCGGGATTGGACAGATACGCAGTATTTT.

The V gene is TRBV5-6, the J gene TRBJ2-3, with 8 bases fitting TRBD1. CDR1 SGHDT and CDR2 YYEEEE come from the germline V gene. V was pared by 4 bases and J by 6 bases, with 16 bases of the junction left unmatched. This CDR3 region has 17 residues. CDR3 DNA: TGTGCCAGCAGCATTACCACCGGGACAGGCGCCGGGGATACGCAGTATTTT. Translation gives CASSITTGTGAGDTQYF.

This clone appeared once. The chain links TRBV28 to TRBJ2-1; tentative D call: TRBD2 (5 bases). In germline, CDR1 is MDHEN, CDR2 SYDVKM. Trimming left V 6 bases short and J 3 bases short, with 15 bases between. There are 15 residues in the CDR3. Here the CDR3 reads CASSPMGDNYNEQFF. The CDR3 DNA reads TGTGCCAGCAGCCCCATGGGAGATAACTACAATGAGCAGTTCTTC.

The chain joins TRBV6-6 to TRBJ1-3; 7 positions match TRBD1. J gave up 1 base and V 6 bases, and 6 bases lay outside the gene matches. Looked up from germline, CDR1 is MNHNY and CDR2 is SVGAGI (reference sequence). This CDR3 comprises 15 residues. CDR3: CASSDDRVSGNTIYF. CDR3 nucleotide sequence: TGTGCCAGCAGCGACGACAGGGTTTCTGGAAACACCATATATTTT.

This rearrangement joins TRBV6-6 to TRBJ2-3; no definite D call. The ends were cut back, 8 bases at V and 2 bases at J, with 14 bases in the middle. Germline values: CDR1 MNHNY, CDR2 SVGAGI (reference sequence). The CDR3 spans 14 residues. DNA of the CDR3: TGTGCCAGCCGACCGGAGTATATCACAGATACGCAGTATTTT. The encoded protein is CASRPEYITDTQYF.

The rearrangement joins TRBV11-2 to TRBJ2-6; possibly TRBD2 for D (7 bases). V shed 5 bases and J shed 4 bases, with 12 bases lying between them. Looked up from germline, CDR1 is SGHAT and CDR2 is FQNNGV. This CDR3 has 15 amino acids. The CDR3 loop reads CASSLGGAGANVLTF. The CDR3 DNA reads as TGTGCCAGCAGCCTTGGGGGGGCCGGGGCCAACGTCCTGACTTTC.

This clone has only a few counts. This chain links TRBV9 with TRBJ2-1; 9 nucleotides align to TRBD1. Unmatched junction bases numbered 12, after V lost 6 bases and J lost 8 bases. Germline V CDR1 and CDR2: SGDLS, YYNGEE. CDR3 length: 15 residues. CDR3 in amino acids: CASTYRGQVVDEQFF. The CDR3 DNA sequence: TGTGCCAGCACTTACAGGGGGCAAGTAGTTGATGAGCAGTTCTTC.

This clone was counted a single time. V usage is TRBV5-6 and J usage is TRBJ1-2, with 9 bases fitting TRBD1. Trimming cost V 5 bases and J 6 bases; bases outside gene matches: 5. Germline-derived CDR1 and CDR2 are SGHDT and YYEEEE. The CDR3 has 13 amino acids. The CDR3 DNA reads TGTGCCAGCAGTTACACAGGGGGCAATGGCTACACCTTC. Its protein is CASSYTGGNGYTF.

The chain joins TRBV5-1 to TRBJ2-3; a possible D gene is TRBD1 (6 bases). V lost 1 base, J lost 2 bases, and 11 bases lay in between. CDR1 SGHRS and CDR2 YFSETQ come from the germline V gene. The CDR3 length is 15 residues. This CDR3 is CASSLRQGNTDTQYF. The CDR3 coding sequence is TGCGCCAGCAGCTTGAGGCAGGGGAACACAGATACGCAGTATTTT.

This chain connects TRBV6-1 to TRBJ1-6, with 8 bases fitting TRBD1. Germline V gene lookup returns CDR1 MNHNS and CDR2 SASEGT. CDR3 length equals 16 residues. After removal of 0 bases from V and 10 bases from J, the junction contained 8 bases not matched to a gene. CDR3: CASSEARTGRGSPLHF. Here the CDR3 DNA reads TGTGCCAGCAGTGAAGCCAGGACAGGGAGGGGATCACCCCTCCACTTT.

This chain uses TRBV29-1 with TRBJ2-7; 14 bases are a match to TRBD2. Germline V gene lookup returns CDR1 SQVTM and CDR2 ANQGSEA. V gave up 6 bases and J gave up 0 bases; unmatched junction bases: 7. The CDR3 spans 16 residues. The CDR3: CSVDGLAGGNSYEQYF. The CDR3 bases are TGCAGCGTCGACGGACTAGCGGGAGGAAACTCCTACGAGCAGTACTTC.

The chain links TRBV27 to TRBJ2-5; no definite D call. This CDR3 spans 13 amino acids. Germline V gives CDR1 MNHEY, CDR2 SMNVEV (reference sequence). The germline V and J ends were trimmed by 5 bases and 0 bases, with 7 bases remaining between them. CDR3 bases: TGTGCCAGCAGTCCGAACAACCAAGAGACCCAGTACTTC. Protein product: CASSPNNQETQYF.

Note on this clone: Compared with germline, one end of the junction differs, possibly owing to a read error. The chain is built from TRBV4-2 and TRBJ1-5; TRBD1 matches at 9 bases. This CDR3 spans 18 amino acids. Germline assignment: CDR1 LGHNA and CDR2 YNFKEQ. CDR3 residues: CASSQDGGTGHGNQPQHF. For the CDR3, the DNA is TGTGCCAGTAGCCAAGATGGAGGGACAGGGCATGGCAATCAGCCCCAGCATTTT.

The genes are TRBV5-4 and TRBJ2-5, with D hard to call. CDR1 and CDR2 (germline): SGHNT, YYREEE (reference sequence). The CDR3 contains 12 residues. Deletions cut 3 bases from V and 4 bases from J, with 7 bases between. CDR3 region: CASSSTGETQYF. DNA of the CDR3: TGTGCCAGCAGCTCGACTGGAGAGACCCAGTACTTC.

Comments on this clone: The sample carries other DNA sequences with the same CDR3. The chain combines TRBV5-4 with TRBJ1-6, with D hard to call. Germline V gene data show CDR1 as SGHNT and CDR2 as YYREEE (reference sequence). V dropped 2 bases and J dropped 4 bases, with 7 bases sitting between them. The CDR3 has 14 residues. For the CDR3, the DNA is TGTGCCAGCAGCTTCACGGGGTATAATTCACCCCTCCACTTT. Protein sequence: CASSFTGYNSPLHF. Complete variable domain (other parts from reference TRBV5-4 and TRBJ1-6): ETGVTQSPTHLIKTRGQQVTLRCSSQSGHNTVSWYQQALGQGPQFIFQYYREEENGRGNFPPRFSGLQFPNYSSELNVNALELDDSALYLCASSFTGYNSPLHFGNGTRLTVT.

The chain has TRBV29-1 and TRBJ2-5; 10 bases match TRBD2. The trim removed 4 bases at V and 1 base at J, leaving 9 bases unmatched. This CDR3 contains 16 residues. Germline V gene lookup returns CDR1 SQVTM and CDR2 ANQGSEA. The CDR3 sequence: CSVVASGGSFQETQYF. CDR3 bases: TGCAGCGTTGTGGCTAGCGGGGGAAGTTTCCAAGAGACCCAGTACTTC.

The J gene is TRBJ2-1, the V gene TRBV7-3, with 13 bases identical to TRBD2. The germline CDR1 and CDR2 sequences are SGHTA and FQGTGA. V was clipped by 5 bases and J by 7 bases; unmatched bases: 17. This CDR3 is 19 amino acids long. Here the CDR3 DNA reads TGTGCCAGCAGCCAAGGGATGACTAGCGGGAGGTATGTGCAGAATGAGCAGTTCTTC. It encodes CASSQGMTSGRYVQNEQFF.

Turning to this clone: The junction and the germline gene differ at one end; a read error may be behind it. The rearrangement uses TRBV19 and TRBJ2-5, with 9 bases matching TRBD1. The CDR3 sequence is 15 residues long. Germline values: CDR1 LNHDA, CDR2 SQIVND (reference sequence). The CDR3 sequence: CASSRGQGSQETRYF. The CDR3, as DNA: TGTGCCAGTAGTAGGGGACAGGGAAGTCAAGAGACCCGGTACTTC.

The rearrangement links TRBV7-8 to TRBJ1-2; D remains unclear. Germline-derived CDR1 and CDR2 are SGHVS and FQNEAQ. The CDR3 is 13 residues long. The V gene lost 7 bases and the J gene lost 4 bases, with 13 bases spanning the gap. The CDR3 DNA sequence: TGTGCCAGCACCCCCGACTCAGCCTATGGCTACACCTTC. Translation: CASTPDSAYGYTF.

The CDR3 loop is CASSIEPGGPKDTQYF. CDR3 DNA: TGTGCCAGTAGTATAGAACCGGGAGGGCCGAAAGATACGCAGTATTTT. The chain couples TRBV19 to TRBJ2-3, with 8 bases that match TRBD2. The CDR3 loop spans 16 amino acids. The ends lost 0 bases at V and 5 bases at J; junction bases unmatched: 7. Germline lookup yields CDR1 LNHDA and CDR2 SQIVND (reference sequence).

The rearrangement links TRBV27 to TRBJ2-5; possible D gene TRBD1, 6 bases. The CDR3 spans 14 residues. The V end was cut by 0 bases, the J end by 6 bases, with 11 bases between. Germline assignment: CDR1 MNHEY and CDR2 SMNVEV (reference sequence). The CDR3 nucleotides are TGTGCCAGCAGTTTATCGGACAGTTGGAAGACCCAGTACTTC. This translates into CASSLSDSWKTQYF.

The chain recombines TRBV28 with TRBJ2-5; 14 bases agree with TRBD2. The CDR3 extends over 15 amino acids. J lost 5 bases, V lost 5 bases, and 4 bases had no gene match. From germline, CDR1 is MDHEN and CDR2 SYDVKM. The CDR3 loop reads CASSPGLAGVETQYF. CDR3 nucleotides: TGTGCCAGCAGTCCGGGACTAGCGGGAGTGGAGACCCAGTACTTC.

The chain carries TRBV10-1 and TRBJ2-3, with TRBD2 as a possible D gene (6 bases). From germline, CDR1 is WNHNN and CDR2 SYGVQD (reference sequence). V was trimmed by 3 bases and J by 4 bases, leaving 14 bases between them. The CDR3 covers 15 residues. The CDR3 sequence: CASSDGGAISDTQYF. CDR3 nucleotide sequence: TGCGCCAGCAGTGATGGCGGGGCCATCTCAGATACGCAGTATTTT.

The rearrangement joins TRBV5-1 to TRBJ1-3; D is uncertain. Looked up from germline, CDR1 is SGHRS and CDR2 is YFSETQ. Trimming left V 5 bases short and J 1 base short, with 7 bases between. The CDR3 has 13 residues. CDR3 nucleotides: TGCGCCAGCAGGGCAGAATCTGGAAACACCATATATTTT. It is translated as CASRAESGNTIYF.

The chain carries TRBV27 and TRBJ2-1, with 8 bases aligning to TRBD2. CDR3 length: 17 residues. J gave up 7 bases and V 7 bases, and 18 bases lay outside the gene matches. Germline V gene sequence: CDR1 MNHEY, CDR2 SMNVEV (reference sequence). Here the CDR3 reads CASTPGRVRLAGNEQFF. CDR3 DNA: TGTGCCAGCACTCCCGGCAGGGTACGGCTAGCGGGTAATGAGCAGTTCTTC.

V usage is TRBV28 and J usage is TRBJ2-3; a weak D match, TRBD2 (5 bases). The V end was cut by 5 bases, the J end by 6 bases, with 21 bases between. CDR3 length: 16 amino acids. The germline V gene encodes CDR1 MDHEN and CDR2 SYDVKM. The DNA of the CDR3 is TGTGCCAGCAGTGGCCTACTAAATACTAAGCGGGATACGCAGTATTTT. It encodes CASSGLLNTKRDTQYF. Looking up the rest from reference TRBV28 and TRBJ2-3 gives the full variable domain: DVKVTQSSRYLVKRTGEKVFLECVQDMDHENMFWYRQDPGLGLRLIYFSYDVKMKEKGDIPEGYSVSREKKERFSLILESASTNQTSMYLCASSGLLNTKRDTQYFGPGTRLTVL.